The T cell receptor beta chain under discussion was sequenced for a study of radiation and T cells in renal cell carcinoma. For the study at large: Nephrectomy followed 15 Gy stereotactic body radiation by 4 weeks. Study results and limitations: Top tumor clonotypes rose in blood 2 weeks post-radiation, then contracted. No pretreatment tumor biopsies were available for baseline clonotypes.

The time point denotes: blood 2 weeks post-SBRT. Indicated treatment: 15 Gy SBRT to primary tumor, nephrectomy 4 weeks later. Looked up from germline, CDR1 is GTSNPN and CDR2 is SVGIG (reference sequence). V dropped 2 bases and J dropped 7 bases, with 14 bases sitting between them. The CDR3 consists of 14 residues. The repertoire was sequenced with immunoSEQ multiplex PCR; TCRdb's copy has only in-frame clones and lacks some. The sample includes 100,000 to 150,000 clones, over 75% seen only once; the top ten take roughly 5.9%. A remark on this clone: Its antigen is undetermined.

This chain uses TRBV30 with TRBJ1-4; tentatively, D is TRBD1 (5 bases). The receptor was derived from a middle-aged man with renal cell carcinoma. This specimen consisted of blood, obtained from a patient whose treatment included radiotherapy and nephrectomy. The CDR3 spells CAWSRGTAAEKLFF. The DNA for the CDR3 is TGTGCCTGGAGTCGAGGGACCGCAGCTGAAAAACTGTTTTTT.